These T cell receptor beta chains were read from a single sample in a study of blood T cell repertoires in COVID-19. Only in-frame clones appear in the TCRdb table, and some are missing; sequencing was by immunoSEQ multiplex PCR. The table lists approximately 180,000 clones, approximately 85% of them singletons, with over 2.5% in the top ten. The sequenced sample was peripheral blood. The receptor source for this set is a man in his 60s with acute or convalescent COVID-19. The CDR3 runs from the conserved cysteine through the conserved F or W. A D gene is named only where the DNA matches it firmly. Some rows mark clone size as missing; the rest say once, few, many or name a class of expanded clone.

NA,NA,TRBJ2-3,TRBV7-2,CASSQTDTQYF,TGTGCCAGCAGCCAGACAGATACGCAGTATTTT
NA,TRBD1,TRBJ2-7,TRBV7-9,CASSSGQVLTYEQYF,TGTGCCAGCAGCTCGGGACAGGTCCTCACCTACGAGCAGTACTTC
NA,NA,TRBJ2-7,TRBV11-2,CASSFYRKSLNEQYF,TGTGCCAGCAGCTTTTACCGTAAGAGCCTGAACGAGCAGTACTTC
once,NA,TRBJ2-6,TRBV28,CASSRAGTGANVLTF,TGTGCCAGCAGCAGGGCAGGGACTGGGGCCAACGTCCTGACTTTC
once,NA,TRBJ1-3,TRBV5-4,CASSSPQGPGNTIYF,TGTGCCAGCAGCTCCCCTCAGGGGCCTGGAAACACCATATATTTT
few,NA,TRBJ1-2,TRBV5-1,CASSLARQGNYGYTF,TGCGCCAGCAGCTTGGCCAGGCAGGGGAACTATGGCTACACCTTC
NA,NA,TRBJ2-7,TRBV6-6,CASSYSNPGRGYEQYF,TGTGCCAGCAGTTACTCGAATCCGGGCCGGGGATACGAGCAGTACTTC
NA,TRBD1,TRBJ2-5,TRBV5-1,CASSLEQGALTQYF,TGCGCCAGCAGCTTGGAACAGGGGGCGCTGACCCAGTACTTC
NA,NA,TRBJ2-3,TRBV6-1,CASSEARGQSTDTQYF,TGTGCCAGCAGTGAAGCGAGGGGACAAAGCACAGATACGCAGTATTTT
NA,NA,TRBJ1-5,TRBV27,CASSLGSNQLQHF,TGTGCCAGCAGTCTAGGTAGCAATCAGCTCCAGCATTTT
NA,TRBD1,TRBJ1-4,TRBV5-6,CASSLEGGQGGTTVF,TGTGCCAGCAGCTTGGAGGGAGGACAGGGGGGTACAACTGTTTTT
NA,TRBD2,TRBJ2-3,TRBV29-1,CSSGLAGATDTQYF,TGCAGCTCGGGACTAGCGGGAGCGACAGATACGCAGTATTTT
NA,TRBD2,TRBJ2-1,TRBV9,CASSATSGRENEQFF,TGTGCCAGCAGCGCGACTAGCGGGAGGGAAAATGAGCAGTTCTTC
NA,NA,TRBJ1-5,TRBV13,CASSSPRTGNQPQHF,TGTGCCAGCAGCTCGCCACGGACAGGCAATCAGCCCCAGCATTTT
NA,NA,TRBJ2-7,TRBV7-2,CASSLNGGSSYEQYF,TGTGCCAGCAGCTTAAATGGCGGAAGCTCCTACGAGCAGTACTTC
NA,TRBD1,TRBJ2-7,TRBV18,CASSPKDRGEYEQYF,TGTGCCAGCTCACCGAAGGACAGGGGAGAATACGAGCAGTACTTC
NA,NA,TRBJ1-2,TRBV28,CASSFLYTMGYTF,TGTGCCAGCAGTTTTTTATATACTATGGGCTACACCTTC
NA,TRBD2,TRBJ2-7,TRBV7-2,CASSFTSGSSYEQYF,TGTGCCAGCAGCTTTACTAGCGGGAGCTCCTACGAGCAGTACTTC
NA,NA,TRBJ1-1,TRBV20-1,CRAMGQEAFF,TGCAGGGCGATGGGCCAGGAAGCTTTCTTT
NA,TRBD1,TRBJ1-5,TRBV28,CASSSTDRVRTQHF,TGTGCCAGCAGTTCTACTGACAGGGTTCGGACCCAGCATTTT
NA,NA,TRBJ2-7,TRBV4-1,CASSQDAGGRYEQYF,TGCGCCAGCAGCCAAGATGCCGGGGGGCGGTACGAGCAGTACTTC
NA,TRBD2,TRBJ2-3,TRBV7-2,CASSLARLAGADTQYF,TGTGCCAGCAGCTTAGCGCGACTAGCGGGAGCAGATACGCAGTATTTT
NA,NA,TRBJ2-3,TRBV7-8,CASTFGGPRDTQYF,TGTGCCAGCACCTTCGGGGGGCCTCGGGATACGCAGTATTTT
NA,NA,TRBJ2-2,TRBV7-3,CASSSGLNTGELFF,TGTGCCAGCAGCTCCGGGTTGAACACCGGGGAGCTGTTTTTT
few,NA,TRBJ1-2,TRBV4-3,CASSQERNREHGYTF,TGCGCCAGCAGCCAAGAAAGGAACAGGGAGCATGGCTACACCTTC
NA,NA,TRBJ2-7,TRBV7-2,CASSLDLPGGEQYF,TGTGCCAGCAGCCTGGACCTCCCCGGAGGGGAGCAGTACTTC
NA,NA,TRBJ1-4,TRBV7-9,CATKKTGHVDEKLFF,TGTGCCACCAAGAAGACGGGTCACGTCGATGAAAAACTGTTTTTT
NA,NA,TRBJ1-1,TRBV6-5,CASSLDIGLSFRGAFF,TGTGCCAGCAGTTTGGACATCGGCCTTTCTTTTAGGGGAGCTTTCTTT
NA,TRBD2,TRBJ2-7,TRBV9,CASSVEAGGPPYEQYF,TGTGCCAGCAGCGTAGAAGCGGGGGGCCCCCCATACGAGCAGTACTTC
NA,NA,TRBJ2-5,TRBV4-3,CASSQDPHSGGVGAQETQYF,TGCGCCAGCAGCCAAGACCCGCATTCGGGAGGCGTGGGGGCACAAGAGACCCAGTACTTC
NA,TRBD1,TRBJ1-1,TRBV6-5,CASSSTGENTEAFF,TGTGCCAGCAGTTCCACAGGGGAGAACACTGAAGCTTTCTTT
NA,TRBD2,TRBJ2-7,TRBV7-2,CASSARLAGTDEQYF,TGTGCCAGCAGCGCACGACTAGCGGGAACCGACGAGCAGTACTTC
NA,TRBD2,TRBJ2-7,TRBV4-2,CASSQASGRGSSYEQYF,TGTGCCAGCAGCCAAGCATCGGGGCGGGGGAGCTCCTACGAGCAGTACTTC
NA,NA,TRBJ2-6,TRBV2,CASSEARSGANVLTF,TGTGCCAGCAGTGAAGCGCGGTCCGGGGCCAACGTCCTGACTTTC
NA,TRBD1,TRBJ2-3,TRBV10-3,CAIAPGQGPDTQYF,TGTGCCATAGCGCCGGGACAGGGCCCAGATACGCAGTATTTT
NA,NA,TRBJ2-5,TRBV5-4,CASSPGSGGPWETQYF,TGTGCCAGCAGCCCGGGAAGTGGAGGGCCCTGGGAGACCCAGTACTTC
many,NA,TRBJ2-7,TRBV5-1,CASSSTFTYEQYF,TGCGCCAGCAGCTCGACATTTACCTACGAGCAGTACTTC
NA,NA,TRBJ2-2,TRBV28,CASSSTGELFF,TGTGCCAGCAGTTCGACCGGGGAGCTGTTTTTT
NA,TRBD1,TRBJ2-7,TRBV5-1,CASSPGQGSLVQYF,TGCGCCAGCAGTCCGGGACAGGGAAGTTTGGTGCAGTACTTC
NA,TRBD2,TRBJ2-7,TRBV30,CAWNPSGSFRQYF,TGTGCCTGGAACCCTAGCGGCTCCTTTAGGCAGTACTTC
NA,NA,TRBJ1-3,TRBV19,CASSISGPVSGNTIYF,TGTGCCAGTAGTATTTCAGGGCCGGTTTCTGGAAACACCATATATTTT
NA,NA,TRBJ2-1,TRBV29-1,CSVEEFRAVEQFF,TGCAGCGTTGAAGAGTTCAGGGCGGTAGAGCAGTTCTTC
NA,NA,TRBJ1-1,TRBV5-4,CASSPWTGRDTEAFF,TGTGCCAGCAGCCCTTGGACTGGGAGGGACACTGAAGCTTTCTTT
NA,NA,TRBJ2-1,TRBV12-3/TRBV12-4,CASSNGHEQFF,TGTGCCAGCAGTAATGGGCATGAGCAGTTCTTC
once,NA,TRBJ2-7,TRBV27,CASSSSTSSYEQYF,TGTGCCAGCAGTTCTAGCACGAGCTCCTACGAGCAGTACTTC
NA,TRBD1,TRBJ1-2,TRBV6-6,CASSYLQGVGGYTF,TGTGCCAGCAGTTACCTTCAGGGGGTGGGTGGCTACACCTTC
NA,NA,TRBJ2-1,TRBV7-9,CASSSLVTDEQFF,TGTGCCAGCAGCTCACTAGTTACGGATGAGCAGTTCTTC
NA,TRBD1,TRBJ1-2,TRBV9,CASSTRDRGRVGYTF,TGTGCCAGCAGCACCCGGGACAGGGGGCGCGTTGGCTACACCTTC
NA,TRBD1,TRBJ1-2,TRBV27,CASSVPGQGFYGYTF,TGTGCCAGCAGTGTACCGGGACAGGGTTTCTATGGCTACACCTTC
NA,NA,TRBJ1-5,TRBV21-1,CASSKGAGDKVSNQPQHF,TGTGCCAGCAGCAAAGGTGCGGGGGACAAGGTTAGCAATCAGCCCCAGCATTTT